This TCR beta chain was sequenced in a study of blood T cell repertoires in COVID-19. Study information: Researchers got acute and convalescent COVID-19 samples from the United States, Italy and Spain. T cells, B-cell-depleted T cells, or PBMCs supplied cDNA or gDNA.

CDR3 length: 17 amino acids. Germline CDR1 and CDR2: KGHSH and LQKENI. Trimming at V came to 2 bases and at J to 5 bases, leaving 12 bases not matched to a gene. Clones were sequenced by immunoSEQ multiplex PCR, and TCRdb holds only the in-frame ones, with some missing. The top ten hold 2.5% to 4% of the sample, which has 300,000 to 350,000 clones, around nine tenths seen once. The V call is TRBV18, the J call TRBJ1-2; the match to TRBD1 covers 9 bases. The sequencing sample was made of peripheral blood. This TCR came from a woman aged 18-35 years who had recovered from COVID-19. This CDR3 is CASSPLSGTGILYGYTF. CDR3 DNA sequence: TGTGCCAGCTCACCATTGAGTGGGACAGGGATTTTGTATGGCTACACCTTC.